This T cell receptor beta chain is drawn from a study of blood T cell repertoires in COVID-19. Using immunoSEQ multiplex PCR, the repertoire was profiled, and TCRdb retains in-frame clones only, with some absent. The sample gives roughly 280,000 clones, 88% of which show up once; around 3% is in the top ten. Enrollees, roughly 18 to 95 years old, lived in approximately 25 US areas. Two negative PCRs, clearance, or symptom resolution were required of recovered Cohort 3 donors. With 7 bases clipped from V and 2 bases from J, the junction kept 8 bases outside the gene matches. This CDR3 spans 14 amino acids. Per germline, CDR1 SGHKS and CDR2 YYEKEE (reference sequence).

The source of this sequence is a woman in her forties or fifties who had recovered from COVID-19. Sequencing was done on a sample of PBMCs or T cells enriched from blood (not recorded which). The chain couples TRBV5-5 to TRBJ1-2, with 7 nucleotides matching TRBD1. For the CDR3, the DNA is TGTGCCAGCGTTAGACAGGGATTAAACTATGGCTACACCTTC. Protein sequence: CASVRQGLNYGYTF.